The clone carrying this T cell receptor (beta chain) was detected once. Its antigen is undetermined. The authors sequenced TCR beta from blood CD8+ and CD4+ T cells. This entry is derived from a study of CD8 T cells in Susac syndrome. Study observations and caveats: In its TCR sequencing and HLA analysis, the study acknowledged that the number of individuals was relatively small.

This CDR3 comprises 15 residues. Deletions cut 7 bases from V and 1 base from J, with 11 bases between. Reverse transcription used roughly 0.45 to 1 ug RNA and random hexamers. With immunoSEQ multiplex PCR, TCR beta CDR3 was amplified across 54 Vbeta and 13 Jbeta. MiXCR, run by TCRdb on the immunoSEQ multiplex PCR reads, gives a single entry per CDR3 protein. The sample yields hundreds of thousands of distinct CDR3 sequences, 95% seen once. Sequenced input: CD4+ T cells from PBMCs. The V gene is TRBV12-3 or TRBV12-4, the J gene TRBJ2-6; a possible D gene is TRBD2 (5 bases). The receptor was isolated from a human donor with multiple sclerosis. The CDR3 reads CASTLGSSGANVLTF. In DNA form, the CDR3 reads TGTGCCAGCACGTTAGGGAGTTCTGGGGCCAACGTCCTGACTTTC.